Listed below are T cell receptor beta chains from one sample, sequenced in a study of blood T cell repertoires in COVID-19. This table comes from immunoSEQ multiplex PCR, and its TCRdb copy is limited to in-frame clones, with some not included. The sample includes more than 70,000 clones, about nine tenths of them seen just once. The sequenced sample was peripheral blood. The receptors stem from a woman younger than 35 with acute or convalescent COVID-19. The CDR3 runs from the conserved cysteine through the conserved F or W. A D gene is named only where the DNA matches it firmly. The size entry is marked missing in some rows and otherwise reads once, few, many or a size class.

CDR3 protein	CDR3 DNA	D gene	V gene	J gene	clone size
CAISEGQGVEAFF	TGTGCCATCAGTGAAGGACAGGGAGTGGAGGCTTTCTTT	TRBD1	TRBV10-3	TRBJ1-1	-
CASSEAVFMDGTNYGYTF	TGTGCCAGCAGTGAAGCGGTCTTTATGGACGGGACTAACTATGGCTACACCTTC	-	TRBV6-1	TRBJ1-2	-
CSASKLEGDTQYF	TGCAGTGCTAGTAAATTAGAGGGAGATACGCAGTATTTT	-	TRBV20-1	TRBJ2-3	-
CASSFYLGQPNQPQHF	TGTGCCAGCAGTTTTTATCTGGGACAGCCCAATCAGCCCCAGCATTTT	TRBD1	TRBV28	TRBJ1-5	-
CASSPTWTGLPLSDGYTF	TGCGCCAGCAGCCCTACCTGGACAGGCCTCCCCCTGTCCGATGGCTACACCTTC	TRBD1	TRBV4-1	TRBJ1-2	once
CASSFGQANTGELFF	TGCGCCAGCAGCTTTGGGCAGGCAAACACCGGGGAGCTGTTTTTT	-	TRBV5-1	TRBJ2-2	-
CATSVGNTGELFF	TGTGCCACCAGTGTCGGTAACACCGGGGAGCTGTTTTTT	-	TRBV15	TRBJ2-2	-
CASSRKRGTSRGNTGELFF	TGTGCCAGCAGCCGAAAGAGGGGGACTAGTAGGGGTAACACCGGGGAGCTGTTTTTT	TRBD2	TRBV3-1/TRBV3-2	TRBJ2-2	-
CASTNSGSNQPQHF	TGTGCCAGCACTAATTCAGGGAGCAATCAGCCCCAGCATTTT	-	TRBV28	TRBJ1-5	-
CASSFLASDSRAFF	TGTGCCAGCAGCTTCCTAGCTTCGGACAGTCGGGCTTTCTTT	-	TRBV7-9	TRBJ1-1	-
CASSSAGGDTEAFF	TGCGCCAGCAGCTCCGCAGGAGGGGACACTGAAGCTTTCTTT	-	TRBV5-1	TRBJ1-1	once
CASSVGGTRIGNTIYF	TGTGCCAGCAGCGTAGGCGGGACCAGAATTGGAAACACCATATATTTT	-	TRBV9	TRBJ1-3	-
CASSYPRDRADGYTF	TGTGCCAGCAGTTACCCCCGGGACAGGGCGGATGGCTACACCTTC	TRBD1	TRBV6-2/TRBV6-3	TRBJ1-2	-
CASSEYRPHNSPLHF	TGTGCCAGCAGTGAATACAGGCCCCATAATTCACCCCTCCACTTT	-	TRBV6-1	TRBJ1-6	-
CASSSRVSDRGFLTAFF	TGTGCCAGCAGTTCCCGAGTGTCGGACAGGGGTTTTTTAACAGCTTTCTTT	TRBD1	TRBV28	TRBJ1-1	-
CASRSDRDTEAFF	TGTGCCAGCAGAAGTGACAGGGACACTGAAGCTTTCTTT	TRBD1	TRBV6-5	TRBJ1-1	once
CSVVEQGGRNQPQHF	TGCAGCGTTGTCGAGCAGGGGGGACGAAATCAGCCCCAGCATTTT	TRBD1	TRBV29-1	TRBJ1-5	-
CASRATGTEIEAFF	TGTGCCAGCAGAGCAACCGGGACAGAAATTGAAGCTTTCTTT	TRBD1	TRBV2	TRBJ1-1	once
CASYGAYSGNTIYF	TGTGCCAGCTATGGGGCCTACTCTGGAAACACCATATATTTT	-	TRBV28	TRBJ1-3	-
CASSRQGGEKLFF	TGTGCCAGCAGCCGACAGGGCGGTGAAAAACTGTTTTTT	TRBD1	TRBV7-2	TRBJ1-4	-
CASRLQGQDTEAFF	TGTGCCAGCCGGTTACAGGGGCAGGACACTGAAGCTTTCTTT	TRBD1	TRBV6-5	TRBJ1-1	-
CASSWGQATYEQYF	TGCGCCAGCAGCTGGGGACAGGCGACCTACGAGCAGTACTTC	TRBD1	TRBV5-1	TRBJ2-7	-
CASSLLGQTQETQYF	TGTGCCAGCAGCTTGCTGGGACAAACACAAGAGACCCAGTACTTC	-	TRBV5-8	TRBJ2-5	-
CASRMSGNTEAFF	TGTGCCAGTCGCATGTCAGGGAACACTGAAGCTTTCTTT	-	TRBV6-5	TRBJ1-1	-
CASTEPGTSHTQYF	TGTGCCAGCACCGAACCCGGGACTAGCCATACGCAGTATTTT	TRBD2	TRBV6-5	TRBJ2-3	-
CASSGLPQETQYF	TGTGCCAGCAGTGGACTACCCCAAGAGACCCAGTACTTC	-	TRBV12-3/TRBV12-4	TRBJ2-5	-
CASSHERGNRAFF	TGTGCCAGCAGCCACGAACGGGGAAATCGGGCTTTCTTT	-	TRBV14	TRBJ1-1	-
CASSPRGQGVYGYTF	TGTGCCAGCAGTCCCCGGGGACAGGGGGTTTATGGCTACACCTTC	TRBD1	TRBV28	TRBJ1-2	-
CASSPGGGAGGYTF	TGTGCCAGCAGCCCGGGAGGGGGCGCTGGTGGCTACACCTTC	TRBD1	TRBV3-1/TRBV3-2	TRBJ1-2	-
CASSDGGQAFF	TGTGCCAGCAGTGACGGGGGGCAAGCTTTCTTT	-	TRBV6-1	TRBJ1-1	-
CASSFQDRRHF	TGTGCCAGCAGTTTCCAGGACAGGAGGCACTTC	TRBD1	TRBV28	TRBJ2-7	-
CAIKDRDGSPLHF	TGCGCCATCAAGGACAGGGATGGTTCACCCCTCCACTTT	TRBD1	TRBV10-2	TRBJ1-6	-
CASRQGLGGGDTQYF	TGTGCCAGTCGACAAGGATTAGGGGGTGGAGATACGCAGTATTTT	-	TRBV11-2	TRBJ2-3	-
CASSLVSDQPQHF	TGTGCCAGCAGCTTAGTGTCAGATCAGCCCCAGCATTTT	-	TRBV11-2	TRBJ1-5	-
CAISDSGTSSYEQYF	TGTGCCATCAGTGATAGCGGGACGTCATCCTACGAGCAGTACTTC	TRBD2	TRBV10-3	TRBJ2-7	-
CASSLDAYATNEKLFF	TGCGCCAGCAGCTTGGACGCGTATGCAACTAATGAAAAACTGTTTTTT	-	TRBV5-1	TRBJ1-4	-